Sequencing of this T cell receptor (beta chain) was carried out in a study of monozygotic twins with cystic fibrosis. Sequencing was performed with immunoSEQ multiplex PCR; in TCRdb, only in-frame clones are kept and a portion is missing. This table holds roughly 25,000 clones, 95% to 98% found once. This TCR was sampled from a girl aged 2 to 10 with cystic fibrosis. The material sequenced was blood.

DNA for the CDR3: TGCGCCAGCAGCTGGGGGACAGCCCCAGAGCAGTTCTTC. As protein: CASSWGTAPEQFF. The chain carries TRBV5-1 and TRBJ2-1; TRBD1 matches at 7 bases. The CDR3 length is 13 residues. The V and J ends lost 3 bases and 10 bases, in that order; junction bases with no gene match: 7. From germline, CDR1 is SGHRS and CDR2 YFSETQ.